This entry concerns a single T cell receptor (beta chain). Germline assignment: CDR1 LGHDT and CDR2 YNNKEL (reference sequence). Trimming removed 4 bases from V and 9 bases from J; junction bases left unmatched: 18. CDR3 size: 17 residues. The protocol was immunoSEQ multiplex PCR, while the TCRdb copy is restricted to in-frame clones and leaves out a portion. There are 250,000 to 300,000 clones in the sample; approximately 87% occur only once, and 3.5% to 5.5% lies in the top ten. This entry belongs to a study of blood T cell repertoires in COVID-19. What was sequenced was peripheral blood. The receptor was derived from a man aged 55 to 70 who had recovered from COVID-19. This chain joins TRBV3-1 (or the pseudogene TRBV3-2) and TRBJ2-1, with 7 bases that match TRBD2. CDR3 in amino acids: CASSRTSGRSGGSEQFF. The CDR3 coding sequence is TGTGCCAGCAGCCGGACCTCCGGGAGATCCGGGGGGAGTGAGCAGTTCTTC.